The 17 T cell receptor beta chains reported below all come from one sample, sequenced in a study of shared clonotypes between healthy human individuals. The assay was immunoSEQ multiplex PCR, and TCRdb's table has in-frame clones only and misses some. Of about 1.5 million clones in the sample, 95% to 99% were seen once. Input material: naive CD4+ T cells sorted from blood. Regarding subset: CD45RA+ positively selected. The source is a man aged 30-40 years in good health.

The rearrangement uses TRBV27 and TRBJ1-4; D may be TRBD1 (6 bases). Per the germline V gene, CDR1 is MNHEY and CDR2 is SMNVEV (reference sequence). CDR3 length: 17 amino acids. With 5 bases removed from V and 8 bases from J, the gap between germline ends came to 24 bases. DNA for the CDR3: TGTGCCAGCAGTCCACGATATGAGGGGGGAGTGTGGGAAAAACTGTTTTTT. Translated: CASSPRYEGGVWEKLFF.

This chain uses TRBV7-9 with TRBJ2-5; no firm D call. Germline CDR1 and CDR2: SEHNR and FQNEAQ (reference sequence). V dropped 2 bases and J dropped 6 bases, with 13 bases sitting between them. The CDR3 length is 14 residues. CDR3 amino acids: CASSLTPGDQTQYF. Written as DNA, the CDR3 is TGTGCCAGCAGCTTAACCCCGGGTGACCAGACCCAGTACTTC.

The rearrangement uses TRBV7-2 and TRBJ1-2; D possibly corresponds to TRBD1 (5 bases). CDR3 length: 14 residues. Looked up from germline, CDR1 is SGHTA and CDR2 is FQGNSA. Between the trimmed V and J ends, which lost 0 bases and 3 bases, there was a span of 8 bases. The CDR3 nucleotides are TGTGCCAGCAGCTTAGCGAGGGGTGACTATGGCTACACCTTC. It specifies CASSLARGDYGYTF.

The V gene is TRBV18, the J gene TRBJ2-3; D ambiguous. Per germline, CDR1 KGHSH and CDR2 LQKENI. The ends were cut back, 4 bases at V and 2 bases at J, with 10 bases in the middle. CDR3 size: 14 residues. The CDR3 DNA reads TGTGCCAGCTCACAGGGTATTAACACAGATACGCAGTATTTT. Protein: CASSQGINTDTQYF.

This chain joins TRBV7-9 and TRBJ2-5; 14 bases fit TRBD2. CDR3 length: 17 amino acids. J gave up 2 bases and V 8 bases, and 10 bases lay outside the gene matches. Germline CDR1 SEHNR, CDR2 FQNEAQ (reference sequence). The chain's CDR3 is CASSRLAGGKKQETQYF. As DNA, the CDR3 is TGTGCCAGCTCTCGACTAGCGGGAGGGAAGAAACAAGAGACCCAGTACTTC.

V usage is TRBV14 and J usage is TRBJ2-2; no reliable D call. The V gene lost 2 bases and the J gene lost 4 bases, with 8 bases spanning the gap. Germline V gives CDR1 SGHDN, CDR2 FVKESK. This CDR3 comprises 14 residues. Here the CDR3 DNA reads TGTGCCAGCAGCCAATGGCTTTTCACCGGGGAGCTGTTTTTT. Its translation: CASSQWLFTGELFF. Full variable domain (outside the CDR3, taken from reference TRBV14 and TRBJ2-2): EAGVTQFPSHSVIEKGQTVTLRCDPISGHDNLYWYRRVMGKEIKFLLHFVKESKQDESGMPNNRFLAERTGGTYSTLKVQPAELEDSGVYFCASSQWLFTGELFFGEGSRLTVL.

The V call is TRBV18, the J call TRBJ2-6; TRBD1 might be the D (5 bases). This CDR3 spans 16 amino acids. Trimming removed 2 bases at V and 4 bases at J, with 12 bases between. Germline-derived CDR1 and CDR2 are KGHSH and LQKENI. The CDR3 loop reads CASSPNQGTGANVLTF. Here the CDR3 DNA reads TGTGCCAGCTCACCAAATCAGGGAACCGGGGCCAACGTCCTGACTTTC.

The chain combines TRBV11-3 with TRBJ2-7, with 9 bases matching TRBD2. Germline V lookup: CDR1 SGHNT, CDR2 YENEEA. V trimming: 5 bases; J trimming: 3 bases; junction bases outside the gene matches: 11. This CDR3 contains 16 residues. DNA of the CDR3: TGTGCCAGCAGCCCCGGGGATAGCGGGAGCAACTACGAGCAGTACTTC. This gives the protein CASSPGDSGSNYEQYF.

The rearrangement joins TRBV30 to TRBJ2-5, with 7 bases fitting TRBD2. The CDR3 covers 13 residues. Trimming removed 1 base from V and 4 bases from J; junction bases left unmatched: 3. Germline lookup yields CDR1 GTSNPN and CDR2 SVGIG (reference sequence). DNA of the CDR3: TGTGCCTGGAGTGGCGGGAGCGCAGAGACCCAGTACTTC. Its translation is CAWSGGSAETQYF.

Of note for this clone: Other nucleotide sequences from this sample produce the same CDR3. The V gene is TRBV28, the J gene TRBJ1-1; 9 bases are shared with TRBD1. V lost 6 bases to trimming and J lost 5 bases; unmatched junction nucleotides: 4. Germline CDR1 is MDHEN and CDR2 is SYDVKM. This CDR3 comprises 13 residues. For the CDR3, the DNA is TGTGCCAGCAGCGGGACAGGGAGGACTGAAGCTTTCTTT. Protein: CASSGTGRTEAFF. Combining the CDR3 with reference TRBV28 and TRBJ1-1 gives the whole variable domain DVKVTQSSRYLVKRTGEKVFLECVQDMDHENMFWYRQDPGLGLRLIYFSYDVKMKEKGDIPEGYSVSREKKERFSLILESASTNQTSMYLCASSGTGRTEAFFGQGTRLTVV.

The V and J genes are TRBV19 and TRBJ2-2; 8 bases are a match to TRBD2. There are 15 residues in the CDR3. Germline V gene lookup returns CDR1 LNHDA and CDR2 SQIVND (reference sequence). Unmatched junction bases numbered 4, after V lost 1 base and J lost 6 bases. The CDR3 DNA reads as TGTGCCAGTAGTATAGCAGCGGGAGTACCCGGGGAGCTGTTTTTT. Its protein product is CASSIAAGVPGELFF.

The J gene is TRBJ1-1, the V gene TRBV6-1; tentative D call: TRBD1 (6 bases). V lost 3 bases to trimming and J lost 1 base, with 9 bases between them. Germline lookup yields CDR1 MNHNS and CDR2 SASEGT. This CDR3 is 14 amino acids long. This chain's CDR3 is CASSDRGKNTEAFF. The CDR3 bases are TGTGCCAGCAGTGACAGGGGCAAGAACACTGAAGCTTTCTTT.

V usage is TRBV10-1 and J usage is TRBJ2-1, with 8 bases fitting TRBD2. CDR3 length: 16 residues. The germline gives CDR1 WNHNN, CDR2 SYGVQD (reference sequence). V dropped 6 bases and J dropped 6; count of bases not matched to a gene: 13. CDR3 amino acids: CASSLTPGLGSNEQFF. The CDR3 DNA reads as TGCGCCAGCAGCCTCACTCCGGGACTAGGGTCCAATGAGCAGTTCTTC.

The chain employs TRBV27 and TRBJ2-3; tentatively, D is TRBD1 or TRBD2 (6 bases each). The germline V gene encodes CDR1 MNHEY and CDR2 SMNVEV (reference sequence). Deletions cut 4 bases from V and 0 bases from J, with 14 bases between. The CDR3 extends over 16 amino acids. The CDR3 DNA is TGTGCCAGCAGTTCCCCAGGAGGGGGTAGCACAGATACGCAGTATTTT. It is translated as CASSSPGGGSTDTQYF.

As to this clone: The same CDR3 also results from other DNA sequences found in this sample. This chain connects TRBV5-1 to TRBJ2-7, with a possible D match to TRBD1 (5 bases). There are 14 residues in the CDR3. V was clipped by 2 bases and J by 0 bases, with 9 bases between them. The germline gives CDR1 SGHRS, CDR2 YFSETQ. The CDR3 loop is CASSFGQGSYEQYF. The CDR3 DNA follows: TGCGCCAGCAGCTTCGGGCAGGGCTCCTACGAGCAGTACTTC.

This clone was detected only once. CDR3 residues: CASGSRDQPQHF. CDR3 DNA: TGTGCCAGCGGTTCGAGGGATCAGCCCCAGCATTTT. The genes are TRBV6-1 and TRBJ1-5; D call uncertain. The germline V gene has CDR1 MNHNS and CDR2 SASEGT. The CDR3 contains 12 residues. The V gene lost 8 bases and the J gene lost 5 bases, with 10 bases spanning the gap.

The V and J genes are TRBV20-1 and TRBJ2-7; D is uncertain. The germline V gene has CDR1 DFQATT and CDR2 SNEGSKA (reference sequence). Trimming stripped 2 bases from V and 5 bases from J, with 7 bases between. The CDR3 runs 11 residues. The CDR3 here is CSARFIDEQYF. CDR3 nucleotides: TGCAGTGCTAGATTTATTGACGAGCAGTACTTC.